The 21 T cell receptor beta chains below come from one sample, sequenced in a study of regulatory T cells in long-lasting Graves disease. Time point reported: persistent/refractory GD, antithyroid drugs over 5 years with positive TRAb. PBMC RNA was the source of the TCR library. Sequencing libraries for TCR beta were prepared with iRepertoire HTBI primers and Arm-PCR of CDR3 regions. TCRdb analysed the multiplex PCR reads with MiXCR anew, one entry per CDR3 protein. The table lists about 400,000 distinct CDR3 sequences, roughly 20% of them singletons, with under 25% in the top ten. Sequencing was performed on peripheral blood mononuclear cells (PBMCs), taken when the disease was refractory, from a patient treated with antithyroid drugs. These receptors all come from a female donor with Graves disease.

The chain combines TRBV12-3 or TRBV12-4 with TRBJ2-1; TRBD2 is a possible D gene (6 bases). Between the trimmed V and J ends, which lost 2 bases and 1 base, there was a span of 15 bases. The CDR3 is 17 residues long. CDR3 nucleotide sequence: TGTGCCAGCAGTTTAAGGCTCCACGGGAGTTCCTACAATGAGCAGTTCTTC. It is translated as CASSLRLHGSSYNEQFF.

A few counts support this clonotype. The J gene is TRBJ2-7, the V gene TRBV6-1; 16 bases are a match to TRBD2. The ends lost 5 bases at V and 3 bases at J; junction bases unmatched: 7. The CDR3 runs to 17 residues. In germline, CDR1 is MNHNS, CDR2 SASEGT. CDR3 loop: CASSRPGLAGGFYEQYF. CDR3 coding DNA: TGTGCCAGCAGTCGCCCGGGACTAGCGGGGGGGTTCTACGAGCAGTACTTC.

Remarks on this clonotype: The junction does not match germline at one end; this may be a read error. V is TRBV5-4 and J is TRBJ2-4, with a possible D match to TRBD1 (7 bases). The CDR3 spans 14 residues. Germline V gene lookup returns CDR1 SGHNT and CDR2 YYREEE (reference sequence). CDR3: CASSLKGAGNIPYF. The CDR3 DNA sequence: TGTGCCAGCAGCTTGAAGGGGGCGGGAAACATTCCGTACTTC.

This clonotype has ten or more counts. The V and J genes are TRBV28 and TRBJ1-3; D is possibly TRBD1 (6 bases). V gave up 6 bases and J gave up 0 bases, with 12 bases separating them. The CDR3 consists of 15 residues. Germline lookup yields CDR1 MDHEN and CDR2 SYDVKM. The CDR3 DNA reads TGTGCCAGCAGAAACCAAGGGGGCTCTGGAAACACCATATATTTT. This translates into CASRNQGGSGNTIYF.

This clonotype was detected ten times or more. The chain couples TRBV6-2 or TRBV6-3 to TRBJ2-7; D is perhaps TRBD1 (6 bases). CDR3 length: 14 amino acids. The V and J ends lost 3 bases and 6 bases respectively, with 15 bases between them. Germline assignment: CDR1 MNHEY and CDR2 SVGEGT. DNA for the CDR3: TGTGCCAGCAGTTATCCAGGGGCGACGGGCGAGCAGTACTTC. It translates to CASSYPGATGEQYF.

This clonotype was detected only a few times. The genes are TRBV18 and TRBJ1-1, with TRBD1 as a possible D gene (5 bases). This CDR3 is 15 amino acids long. Germline V lookup: CDR1 KGHSH, CDR2 LQKENI. V was cut by 3 bases and J by 1 base, with 12 bases left in between. CDR3 sequence (DNA): TGTGCCAGCTCACCTTCGACAGTTTCGAACACTGAAGCTTTCTTT. It is translated as CASSPSTVSNTEAFF.

Ten or more counts support this clonotype. V usage is TRBV7-8 and J usage is TRBJ2-7; weak D call: TRBD2 (6 bases). The germline V gene encodes CDR1 SGHVS and CDR2 FQNEAQ. The CDR3 sequence is 15 residues long. Trimming left V 5 bases short and J 0 bases short, with 14 bases between. Here the CDR3 DNA reads TGTGCCAGCAGCGTCGGGACTGCAAGCTCCTACGAGCAGTACTTC. Its protein product is CASSVGTASSYEQYF.

The table lists this clonotype with many counts. This chain links TRBV11-3 with TRBJ2-1; TRBD2 matches 14 bases. This CDR3 is built from 15 residues. V lost 5 bases, J lost 6 bases, and 3 bases stayed unmatched. Germline CDR1 SGHNT, CDR2 YENEEA. The CDR3 spells CASSTGLAGVNEQFF. The DNA for the CDR3 is TGTGCCAGCAGCACGGGACTAGCGGGAGTCAATGAGCAGTTCTTC. The entire variable domain, with the rest obtained from reference TRBV11-3 and TRBJ2-1, is as follows: EAGVVQSPRYKIIEKKQPVAFWCNPISGHNTLYWYLQNLGQGPELLIRYENEEAVDDSQLPKDRFSAERLKGVDSTLKIQPAELGDSAVYLCASSTGLAGVNEQFFGPGTRLTVL.

This clonotype was seen only once. This sequence joins TRBV5-4 and TRBJ2-7; weak D call: TRBD2 (6 bases). From germline, CDR1 is SGHNT and CDR2 YYREEE (reference sequence). The CDR3 contains 15 residues. Trimming took off 4 bases at V and 6 bases at J, with 20 bases between the two ends. CDR3 sequence reads: CASSPVRGTAVEQYF. DNA of the CDR3: TGTGCCAGCAGCCCCGTCCGGGGGACGGCAGTCGAGCAGTACTTC. The whole variable domain, remainder taken from reference TRBV5-4 and TRBJ2-7, is ETGVTQSPTHLIKTRGQQVTLRCSSQSGHNTVSWYQQALGQGPQFIFQYYREEENGRGNFPPRFSGLQFPNYSSELNVNALELDDSALYLCASSPVRGTAVEQYFGPGTRLTVT.

This clonotype was seen a few times. The V gene is TRBV6-1, the J gene TRBJ2-7, with 11 positions matching TRBD2. V lost 4 bases and J lost 3; bases outside the gene matches: 8. This CDR3 comprises 16 residues. Germline V gene sequence: CDR1 MNHNS, CDR2 SASEGT. The CDR3 nucleotides read TGTGCCAGCAGTGCCTTGGGGACTAGCGGTCACTACGAGCAGTACTTC. This encodes CASSALGTSGHYEQYF.

This chain links TRBV19 with TRBJ1-1, with a tentative D call TRBD1 (5 bases). Germline-derived CDR1 and CDR2 are LNHDA and SQIVND (reference sequence). Trimming took off 5 bases at V and 0 bases at J, with 16 bases between the two ends. The CDR3 extends over 16 amino acids. The CDR3 sequence: CASSPIDSNMNTEAFF. The CDR3 DNA reads as TGTGCCAGTAGTCCCATCGACAGCAACATGAACACTGAAGCTTTCTTT.

V is TRBV29-1 and J is TRBJ2-2; TRBD1 might be the D (5 bases). Germline V gene lookup returns CDR1 SQVTM and CDR2 ANQGSEA. The CDR3 is 17 residues long. Trimming removed 0 bases from V and 2 bases from J, with 16 bases in between. CDR3 sequence reads: CSVEEWRLGQNTGELFF. Here the CDR3 DNA reads TGCAGCGTTGAAGAGTGGAGATTGGGGCAAAACACCGGGGAGCTGTTTTTT.

The chain is built from TRBV18 and TRBJ2-1; 11 nucleotides agree with TRBD1. J lost 4 bases, V lost 1 base, and 3 bases had no gene match. Germline CDR1 and CDR2: KGHSH and LQKENI. The CDR3 has 16 residues. This CDR3 is CASSPLGQGDYNEQFF. The DNA for the CDR3 is TGTGCCAGCTCACCACTGGGACAGGGGGATTACAATGAGCAGTTCTTC.

This clonotype was counted many times. This rearrangement joins TRBV3-1 to TRBJ1-1; 12 bases fit TRBD1. Germline CDR1 LGHDT, CDR2 YNNKEL (reference sequence). The J segment lost 1 base and the V segment lost 4 bases, leaving 4 bases of the junction unmatched. CDR3 size: 16 residues. CDR3 coding DNA: TGTGCCAGCAGCCCTTGGGGACAGGGGGCGAACACTGAAGCTTTCTTT. It encodes CASSPWGQGANTEAFF.

V and J are TRBV12-3 or TRBV12-4 and TRBJ1-4; 8 bases are shared with TRBD1. CDR3 length: 15 residues. V lost 8 bases to trimming and J lost 1 base; unmatched junction nucleotides: 6. The CDR3 loop reads CASRLGTGTNEKLFF. The CDR3 coding sequence is TGTGCCAGCCGCTTGGGGACAGGAACTAATGAAAAACTGTTTTTT.

This clonotype was picked up many times. CDR3 bases: TGTGCCACCCGGGGGAGCACCGGGGAGCTGTTTTTT. Amino acid sequence: CATRGSTGELFF. J is TRBJ2-2 and V is TRBV30, with a possible D match to TRBD2 (6 bases). Trimming removed 8 bases at V and 4 bases at J, with 11 bases between. The CDR3 is 12 amino acids. Germline CDR1 GTSNPN, CDR2 SVGIG (reference sequence).

Written as DNA, the CDR3 is TGTGCCAGCAAGGGGGGTGTGAGCACTGAAGCTTTCTTT. Its translation: CASKGGVSTEAFF. This sequence joins TRBV6-1 and TRBJ1-1, with D possibly matching TRBD1 (6 bases). With 7 bases removed from V and 4 bases from J, the gap between germline ends came to 13 bases. The CDR3 sequence is 13 residues long. CDR1 and CDR2 from the germline V gene are MNHNS and SASEGT.

This chain joins TRBV7-9 and TRBJ2-1; 10 nucleotides line up with TRBD2. This CDR3 is 15 amino acids long. Per the germline V gene, CDR1 is SEHNR and CDR2 is FQNEAQ (reference sequence). The V and J ends lost 5 bases and 7 bases, in that order; junction bases with no gene match: 8. CDR3 coding DNA: TGTGCCAGCAGCCCTAGCGGGAGCAGTGGGAATGAGCAGTTCTTC. Protein sequence: CASSPSGSSGNEQFF.

On this clonotype: A read error is possible here, since a much larger clone lies one base away. This chain connects TRBV12-5 to TRBJ1-2; tentatively, D is TRBD1 (5 bases). Looked up from germline, CDR1 is LGHNT and CDR2 is FRNRAP. The CDR3 covers 14 residues. The CDR3 DNA sequence: TGTGTTAGTGGCCCCGCCGCCTCGACAGATGGCTACACCTTC. Protein product: CVSGPAASTDGYTF.

This chain links TRBV20-1 with TRBJ2-7; 12 nucleotides agree with TRBD2. The CDR3 totals 17 residues. Per germline, CDR1 DFQATT and CDR2 SNEGSKA (reference sequence). With 3 bases clipped from V and 2 bases from J, the junction kept 11 bases outside the gene matches. The CDR3 spells CSARGSGLAGLTYEQYF. DNA for the CDR3: TGCAGTGCTAGGGGCTCCGGACTAGCGGGGTTAACCTACGAGCAGTACTTC.

The chain links TRBV27 to TRBJ1-2, with D perhaps TRBD1 (5 bases). Trimming shortened V by 8 bases and J by 4 bases, and 14 bases separated the two germline ends. The CDR3 contains 13 residues. Germline V gives CDR1 MNHEY, CDR2 SMNVEV (reference sequence). The CDR3 DNA reads as TGTGCCAGCTCCCAAGGGACTTTCTATGGCTACACCTTC. Protein: CASSQGTFYGYTF.